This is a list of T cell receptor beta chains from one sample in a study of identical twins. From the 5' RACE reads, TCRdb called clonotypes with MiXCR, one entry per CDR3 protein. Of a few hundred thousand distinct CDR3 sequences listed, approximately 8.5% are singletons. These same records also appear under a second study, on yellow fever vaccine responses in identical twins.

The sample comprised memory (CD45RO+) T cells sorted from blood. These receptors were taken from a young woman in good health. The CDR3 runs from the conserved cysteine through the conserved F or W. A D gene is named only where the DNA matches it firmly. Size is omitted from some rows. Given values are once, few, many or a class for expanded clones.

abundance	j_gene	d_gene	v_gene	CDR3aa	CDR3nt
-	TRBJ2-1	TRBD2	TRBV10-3	CAIRENRTSGYNEQFF	TGTGCCATCAGGGAGAACCGGACTAGCGGGTACAATGAGCAGTTCTTC
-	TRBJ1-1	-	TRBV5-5	CASRREASRVNTEAFF	TGTGCCAGCAGACGGGAGGCGTCTCGGGTGAACACTGAAGCTTTCTTT
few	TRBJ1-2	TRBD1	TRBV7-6	CASSLGDRVYSGYTF	TGTGCCAGCAGCTTAGGGGACAGGGTGTATAGCGGCTACACCTTC
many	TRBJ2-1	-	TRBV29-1	CSVEGTKDGSYNEQFF	TGCAGCGTTGAAGGGACTAAGGATGGCTCCTACAATGAGCAGTTCTTC
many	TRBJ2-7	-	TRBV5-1	CASSLEEGGYEQYF	TGCGCCAGCAGCTTGGAGGAGGGAGGCTACGAGCAGTACTTC
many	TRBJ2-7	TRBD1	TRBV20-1	CSAKGQGGPYEQYF	TGCAGTGCTAAGGGACAAGGGGGCCCTTACGAGCAGTACTTC
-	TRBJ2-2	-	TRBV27	CASSYRGWVNTGELFF	TGTGCCAGCAGCTATAGGGGCTGGGTGAACACCGGGGAGCTGTTTTTT
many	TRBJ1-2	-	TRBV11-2	CASSFFRSNYGYTF	TGTGCCAGCAGCTTTTTTCGATCCAACTATGGCTACACCTTC
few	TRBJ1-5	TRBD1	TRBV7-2	CASSKTGYNQPQHF	TGTGCCAGCAGCAAGACAGGGTACAATCAGCCCCAGCATTTT
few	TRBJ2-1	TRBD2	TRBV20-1	CSARSGNYNEQFF	TGCAGTGCTAGAAGCGGGAACTACAATGAGCAGTTCTTC
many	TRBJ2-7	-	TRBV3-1	CASSQGAYEQYF	TGTGCCAGCAGCCAGGGTGCTTACGAGCAGTACTTC
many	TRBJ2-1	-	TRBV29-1	CSVGGEAGLAYNEQFF	TGCAGCGTTGGGGGGGAGGCAGGGCTAGCCTACAATGAGCAGTTCTTC
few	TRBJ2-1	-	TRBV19	CASSPRGTRVYDEQFF	TGTGCCAGTAGTCCCCGGGGTACGAGGGTTTACGATGAGCAGTTCTTC
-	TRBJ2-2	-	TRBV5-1	CASSLDITPTGELFF	TGCGCCAGCAGCTTGGACATCACCCCAACCGGGGAGCTGTTTTTT
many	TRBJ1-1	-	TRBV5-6	CASRPGIWNTEAFF	TGTGCCAGCAGGCCGGGGATTTGGAACACTGAAGCTTTCTTT
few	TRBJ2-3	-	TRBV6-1	CASSGDGRTDTQYF	TGTGCCAGCAGCGGGGACGGACGCACAGATACGCAGTATTTT
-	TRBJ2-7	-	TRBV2	CASRLGPYEQYF	TGTGCCAGCAGGCTGGGACCCTACGAGCAGTACTTC
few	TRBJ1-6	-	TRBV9	CASSVAAGAVGSPLHF	TGTGCCAGCAGCGTAGCGGCGGGGGCGGTAGGATCACCCCTCCACTTT
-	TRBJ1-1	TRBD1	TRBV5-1	CASSLDGQGTTEAFF	TGCGCCAGCAGCTTGGATGGACAGGGGACCACTGAAGCTTTCTTT
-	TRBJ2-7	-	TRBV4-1	CASSQAEEGYEQYF	TGCGCCAGCAGCCAAGCAGAAGAGGGTTACGAGCAGTACTTC
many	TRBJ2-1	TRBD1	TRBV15	CATSRALEQGFYSYNEQFF	TGTGCCACCAGCAGAGCGTTAGAACAGGGGTTTTACTCCTACAATGAGCAGTTCTTC
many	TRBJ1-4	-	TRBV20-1	CSASSGGPTELFF	TGCAGTGCTAGCTCGGGGGGCCCCACGGAACTGTTTTTT
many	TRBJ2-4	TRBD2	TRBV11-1	CASSPRRIAGNIQYF	TGTGCCAGCAGCCCCCGGAGAATAGCGGGGAACATTCAGTACTTC
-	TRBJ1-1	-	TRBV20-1	CSARVMANTEAFF	TGCAGTGCTAGAGTTATGGCGAACACTGAAGCTTTCTTT
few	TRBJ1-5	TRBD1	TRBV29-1	CSVLTGANNQPQHF	TGCAGCGTTCTGACAGGGGCAAACAATCAGCCCCAGCATTTT
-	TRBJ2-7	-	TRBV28	CASSFLSGSYEQYF	TGTGCCAGCAGTTTCCTTAGCGGCTCCTACGAGCAGTACTTC
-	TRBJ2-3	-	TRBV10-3	CAISDYGEVADTQYF	TGTGCCATCAGTGACTATGGGGAAGTGGCAGATACGCAGTATTTT
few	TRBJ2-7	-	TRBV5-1	CASSVSAAGGSYEQYF	TGCGCCAGCAGCGTCTCGGCAGCGGGCGGGTCCTACGAGCAGTACTTC
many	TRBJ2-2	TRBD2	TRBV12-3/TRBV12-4	CASRQLAGATGELFF	TGTGCCAGCAGACAACTAGCGGGAGCGACCGGGGAGCTGTTTTTT
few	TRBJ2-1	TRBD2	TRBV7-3	CASSRDGLAGINEQFF	TGTGCCAGCAGCCGAGACGGACTAGCGGGAATTAATGAGCAGTTCTTC
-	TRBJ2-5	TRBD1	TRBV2	CASSEGQGKETQYF	TGTGCCAGCAGTGAAGGACAGGGGAAAGAGACCCAGTACTTC
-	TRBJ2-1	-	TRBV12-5	CASGLVISEQFF	TGTGCTAGTGGTTTGGTAATTAGTGAGCAGTTCTTC
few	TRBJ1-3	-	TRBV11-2	CASSLARSTSGNTIYF	TGTGCCAGCAGCTTAGCTCGCAGCACCTCTGGAAACACCATATATTTT
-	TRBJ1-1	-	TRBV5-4	CASSLDGGAVTEAFF	TGTGCCAGCAGCTTGGATGGGGGCGCGGTAACTGAAGCTTTCTTT
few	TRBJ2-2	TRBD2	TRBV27	CASSPVVAGFTGELFF	TGTGCCAGCAGTCCCGTGGTAGCGGGATTCACCGGGGAGCTGTTTTTT
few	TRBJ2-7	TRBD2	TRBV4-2	CASSQDVEGGHREQYF	TGTGCCAGCAGCCAAGATGTGGAGGGAGGGCATCGCGAGCAGTACTTC
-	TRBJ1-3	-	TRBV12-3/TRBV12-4	CASQRLSTIYF	TGTGCCAGCCAAAGGCTTTCAACCATATATTTT
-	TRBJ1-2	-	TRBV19	CASRRLGPEDYGYTF	TGTGCCAGCAGAAGGTTGGGGCCAGAGGATTATGGCTACACCTTC
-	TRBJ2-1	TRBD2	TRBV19	CASSIDLRLAGPRIGNEQFF	TGTGCCAGTAGTATAGATCTGCGCCTAGCGGGCCCCCGGATCGGCAATGAGCAGTTCTTC
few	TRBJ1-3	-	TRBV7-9	CASSFKSFSGNTIYF	TGTGCCAGCAGCTTTAAGAGCTTCTCTGGAAACACCATATATTTT
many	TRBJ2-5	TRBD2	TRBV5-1	CASRATSRGPETQYF	TGCGCCAGCAGGGCGACTAGCAGAGGACCAGAGACCCAGTACTTC
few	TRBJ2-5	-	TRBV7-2	CASSLVGGPREETQYF	TGTGCCAGCAGCTTAGTGGGGGGGCCGCGGGAAGAGACCCAGTACTTC
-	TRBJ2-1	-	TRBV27	CASSFRLNNEQFF	TGTGCCAGCAGTTTCCGACTCAACAATGAGCAGTTCTTC
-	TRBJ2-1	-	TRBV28	CASSFRFYEQFF	TGTGCCAGCAGTTTCCGGTTCTATGAGCAGTTCTTC
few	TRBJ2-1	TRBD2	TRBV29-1	CSVDPSGGANEQFF	TGCAGCGTTGACCCTAGCGGGGGGGCCAATGAGCAGTTCTTC
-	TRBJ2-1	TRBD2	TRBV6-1	CASRRTSGSYNEQFF	TGTGCCAGCAGACGGACTAGCGGGAGTTACAATGAGCAGTTCTTC